Listed here are 17 T cell receptor beta chains from one sample, sequenced in a study of T cells after yellow fever vaccination. TCRdb re-called the 5' RACE reads through MiXCR, storing one row per CDR3 protein. The data show 300,000 to 350,000 distinct CDR3 sequences, 3.5% to 4.5% seen once. The sample here was PBMCs, taken 15 days after the yellow fever booster vaccination. The receptors were gathered from a man in his late teens or twenties who received the YFV17D yellow fever vaccine.

In its sample, this clonotype was seen many times. This chain uses TRBV7-9 with TRBJ2-7; D gene ambiguous. CDR3 size: 12 residues. CDR1 is SEHNR, CDR2 FQNEAQ, per germline (reference sequence). V was clipped by 1 base and J by 7 bases, with 8 bases between them. The CDR3 loop reads CASSLGGWEQYV. The CDR3 DNA sequence: TGTGCCAGCAGCTTAGGTGGTTGGGAGCAGTACGTC.

This chain links TRBV4-1 with TRBJ1-5; D possibly corresponds to TRBD1 (6 bases). There are 15 residues in the CDR3. Germline V gene lookup returns CDR1 MGHRA and CDR2 YSYEKL. V was clipped by 4 bases and J by 4 bases, with 14 bases between them. CDR3 in amino acids: CASSLQGLWNQPQHF. The CDR3 DNA reads TGCGCCAGCAGCCTTCAGGGGCTGTGGAATCAGCCCCAGCATTTT.

This clonotype was recorded a few times. The V call is TRBV20-1, the J call TRBJ2-3, with D possibly TRBD2 on 6 matching bases. Germline V lookup: CDR1 DFQATT, CDR2 SNEGSKA (reference sequence). Trimming shortened V by 0 bases and J by 0 bases, and 13 bases separated the two germline ends. The CDR3 consists of 16 residues. CDR3 protein: CSARDPGRGSTDTQYF. The DNA for the CDR3 is TGCAGTGCTAGAGATCCTGGTCGGGGGAGCACAGATACGCAGTATTTT.

This clonotype has ten or more counts. V gene TRBV7-2 combines with J gene TRBJ2-1; 8 bases match TRBD2. The trim removed 1 base at V and 5 bases at J, leaving 4 bases unmatched. The germline CDR1 and CDR2 sequences are SGHTA and FQGNSA. The CDR3 spans 15 residues. The CDR3 reads CASSLVAGINNEQFF. CDR3 bases: TGTGCCAGCAGCTTAGTAGCGGGGATCAACAATGAGCAGTTCTTC. Using reference TRBV7-2 and TRBJ2-1 for the parts outside the CDR3, the full variable domain is GAGVSQSPSNKVTEKGKDVELRCDPISGHTALYWYRQSLGQGLEFLIYFQGNSAPDKSGLPSDRFSAERTGGSVSTLTIQRTQQEDSAVYLCASSLVAGINNEQFFGPGTRLTVL.

V is TRBV3-1 and J is TRBJ1-5; the D gene is possibly TRBD1 (5 bases). Germline assignment: CDR1 LGHDT and CDR2 YNNKEL (reference sequence). CDR3 length: 15 amino acids. Trimming took 8 bases from V and 4 from J, leaving 18 bases between them. The CDR3 loop is CASCPQLQENQPQHF. The CDR3 DNA is TGTGCCAGCTGCCCGCAATTACAGGAAAATCAGCCCCAGCATTTT.

This clonotype was detected ten times or more. The chain is built from TRBV5-1 and TRBJ1-5, with 9 nucleotides matching TRBD1. The CDR3 has 15 residues. The V segment lost 5 bases and the J segment 4 bases; nucleotides outside the gene matches: 7. CDR1 is SGHRS, CDR2 YFSETQ, per germline. As DNA, the CDR3 is TGCGCCAGCAGTTGGGGGGACAGGGCTAATCAGCCCCAGCATTTT. Its protein is CASSWGDRANQPQHF.

This clonotype was seen only a few times. The chain carries TRBV4-1 and TRBJ2-7; D gene uncertain. CDR1 is MGHRA, CDR2 YSYEKL, per germline. The CDR3 spans 13 residues. V dropped 0 bases and J dropped 6 bases, with 9 bases sitting between them. For the CDR3, the DNA is TGCGCCAGCAGCCAAGACAGCTTTGCCGAGCAGTACGTC. Its protein is CASSQDSFAEQYV.

This clonotype was counted at least ten times. V usage is TRBV7-2 and J usage is TRBJ2-7; D is unresolved. V lost 5 bases and J lost 3, with 11 bases in between. The CDR3 is 13 amino acids. The V gene's germline CDR1 is SGHTA and CDR2 FQGNSA. CDR3 amino acids: CASSPAPRYEQYV. The CDR3 region has the DNA TGTGCCAGCAGCCCCGCCCCCCGCTACGAGCAGTACGTC.

On this clonotype itself: Being one base from a much bigger clone, this may be a read error. The rearrangement joins TRBV12-3 or TRBV12-4 to TRBJ1-1; no reliable D call. V lost 1 base to trimming and J lost 5 bases, with 8 bases between them. This CDR3 is 13 amino acids long. CDR3 nucleotide sequence: TGTGCCAGCAGTTTAGACCAGCTGACTGAAGCTTTCTTT. Protein: CASSLDQLTEAFF.

This clonotype was seen only a few times. This sequence joins TRBV5-6 and TRBJ2-1; D perhaps matches TRBD1 (5 bases). Trimming cost V 0 bases and J 12 bases, with 10 bases left between them. This CDR3 contains 12 residues. CDR1 and CDR2 (germline): SGHDT, YYEEEE. The CDR3 DNA reads TGTGCCAGCAGCTTGGAAGGGGTGGCGCAGTTCTTC. It specifies CASSLEGVAQFF.

This clonotype was detected many times. The rearrangement links TRBV19 to TRBJ2-5; 9 bases agree with TRBD1. CDR1 and CDR2 (germline): LNHDA, SQIVND (reference sequence). The CDR3 loop spans 14 amino acids. J gave up 4 bases and V 2 bases, and 2 bases lay outside the gene matches. The CDR3 reads CASSITGGGETQYF. DNA of the CDR3: TGTGCCAGTAGTATAACAGGGGGCGGAGAGACCCAGTACTTC. The full variable domain, its missing parts supplied by reference TRBV19 and TRBJ2-5, is DGGITQSPKYLFRKEGQNVTLSCEQNLNHDAMYWYRQDPGQGLRLIYYSQIVNDFQKGDIAEGYSVSREKKESFPLTVTSAQKNPTAFYLCASSITGGGETQYFGPGTRLLVL.

In this sample, this clonotype turned up many times. V usage is TRBV28 and J usage is TRBJ2-4, with a weak D call TRBD2 (5 bases). V lost 5 bases and J 8 bases, leaving 16 bases between the germline ends. The CDR3 contains 14 residues. The germline CDR1 and CDR2 sequences are MDHEN and SYDVKM. CDR3 in amino acids: CASSPRSGFDIQYF. The CDR3 nucleotides read TGTGCCAGCAGTCCCCGGTCGGGGTTCGACATTCAGTACTTC.

This clonotype appeared a few times. The rearrangement joins TRBV5-5 to TRBJ2-1, with D tentatively TRBD1 or TRBD2 (5 bases each). V was trimmed by 6 bases and J by 5 bases, leaving 15 bases between them. CDR3 length: 14 amino acids. Germline CDR1 is SGHKS and CDR2 is YYEKEE (reference sequence). The CDR3 loop reads CASTIRLGDNEQFF. The CDR3 DNA reads as TGTGCCAGCACCATTCGGTTGGGGGACAATGAGCAGTTCTTC.

This clonotype was observed at least ten times. CDR3 sequence (DNA): TGTGCCAGCAGCTTAGGGGGAAGGGGGACCCAGTACTTC. This encodes CASSLGGRGTQYF. The chain carries TRBV7-2 and TRBJ2-5; a weak D match, TRBD1 (5 bases). This CDR3 has 13 residues. CDR1 SGHTA and CDR2 FQGNSA come from the germline V gene. The V gene lost 1 base and the J gene lost 7 bases, with 10 bases spanning the gap.

This sequence joins TRBV20-1 and TRBJ2-1; the match to TRBD1 covers 12 bases. This CDR3 spans 17 amino acids. Germline CDR1 reads DFQATT; CDR2 reads SNEGSKA (reference sequence). The V gene end was trimmed by 0 bases and the J gene end by 6 bases; junction bases not matched to a gene: 9. As DNA, the CDR3 is TGCAGTGCTAGAGAGAGCCAGGGGGACAGGGGGCTCAATGAGCAGTTCTTC. Amino acids: CSARESQGDRGLNEQFF.

The sample holds many counts of this clonotype. This chain links TRBV20-1 with TRBJ1-3, with D uncertain. From germline, CDR1 is DFQATT and CDR2 SNEGSKA (reference sequence). CDR3 length equals 15 residues. The V gene lost 3 bases and the J gene lost 0 bases, with 12 bases spanning the gap. In nucleotides, the CDR3 is TGCAGTGCTAGTCCCATGGGGAGCTCTGGAAACACCATATATTTT. It codes for CSASPMGSSGNTIYF.

The chain recombines TRBV20-1 with TRBJ1-1; D remains ambiguous. The V end lost 0 bases, the J end lost 1 base, and 9 bases lay between the germline ends. Germline values: CDR1 DFQATT, CDR2 SNEGSKA (reference sequence). The length of the CDR3 is 14 residues. The CDR3 here is CSARDSTRNTEAFF. CDR3 nucleotide sequence: TGCAGTGCTAGAGACTCTACACGGAACACTGAAGCTTTCTTT.